The T cell receptor (beta chain) under discussion was sequenced for a study of blood T cell repertoires in COVID-19. Study details: Specimens from acute and convalescent COVID-19 originated in the United States, Italy and Spain. In each case, the material was cDNA or gDNA derived from T cells, B-cell-depleted T cells, or PBMCs.

Authors' methods: Amplification of reference gene primers provided the estimated nucleated cell counts. Produced via immunoSEQ multiplex PCR; TCRdb's table is partial and in-frame only. V, J and clone size are taken as reported in that table, and D and trimming were inferred from the DNA itself. The data contain about 99,000 clones, around 90% of them singletons. CDR1 is MDHEN, CDR2 SYDVKM, per germline. The CDR3 totals 15 residues. V was pared by 5 bases and J by 7 bases, with 9 bases of the junction left unmatched. V and J are TRBV28 and TRBJ1-2; 11 bases line up with TRBD1. Sequencing input: peripheral blood. The receptor was derived from a human donor in a cohort sampled during active COVID-19. The CDR3 loop is CASSSMGQGGSGYTF. DNA for the CDR3: TGTGCCAGCAGTAGTATGGGACAGGGGGGTAGTGGCTACACCTTC.